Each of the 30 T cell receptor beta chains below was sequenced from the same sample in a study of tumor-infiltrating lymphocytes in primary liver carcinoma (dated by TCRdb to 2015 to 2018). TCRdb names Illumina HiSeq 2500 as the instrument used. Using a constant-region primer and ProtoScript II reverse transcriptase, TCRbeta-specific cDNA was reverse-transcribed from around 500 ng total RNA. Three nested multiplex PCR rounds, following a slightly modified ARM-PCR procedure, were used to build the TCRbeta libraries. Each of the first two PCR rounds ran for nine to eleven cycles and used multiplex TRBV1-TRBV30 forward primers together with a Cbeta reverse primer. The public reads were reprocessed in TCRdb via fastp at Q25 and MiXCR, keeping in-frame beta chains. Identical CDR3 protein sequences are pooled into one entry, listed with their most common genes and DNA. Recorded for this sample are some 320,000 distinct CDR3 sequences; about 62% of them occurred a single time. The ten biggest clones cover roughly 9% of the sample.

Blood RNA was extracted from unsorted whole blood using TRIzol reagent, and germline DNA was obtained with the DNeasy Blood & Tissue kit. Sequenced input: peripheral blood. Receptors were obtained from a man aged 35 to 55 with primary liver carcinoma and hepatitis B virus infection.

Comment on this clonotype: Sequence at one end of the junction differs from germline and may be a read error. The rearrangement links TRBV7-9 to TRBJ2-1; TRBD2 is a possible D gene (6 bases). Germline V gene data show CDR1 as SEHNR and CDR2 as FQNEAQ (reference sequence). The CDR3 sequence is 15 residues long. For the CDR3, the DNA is TGTCCCAGCAGCTTTCGAGGTAGCGGTTACAATGAGCAGTTCTTC. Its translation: CPSSFRGSGYNEQFF.

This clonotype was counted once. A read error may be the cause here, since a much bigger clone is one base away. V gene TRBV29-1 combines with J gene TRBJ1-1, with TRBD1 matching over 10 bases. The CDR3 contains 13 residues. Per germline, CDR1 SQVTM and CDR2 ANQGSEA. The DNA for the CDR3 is TGCAGCGCTTGGGACAGGGGAGGCACTGAAGTTTTCTTT. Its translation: CSAWDRGGTEVFF.

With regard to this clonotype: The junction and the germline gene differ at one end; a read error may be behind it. The CDR3 protein is CASSPEAYQDTQYF. CDR3 sequence (DNA): TGTGCCAGCAGCCCTGAGGCGTACCAAGATACCCAGTATTTC. The chain joins TRBV28 to TRBJ2-5; the D is unclear. Germline V CDR1 and CDR2: MDHEN, SYDVKM. The CDR3 spans 14 residues.

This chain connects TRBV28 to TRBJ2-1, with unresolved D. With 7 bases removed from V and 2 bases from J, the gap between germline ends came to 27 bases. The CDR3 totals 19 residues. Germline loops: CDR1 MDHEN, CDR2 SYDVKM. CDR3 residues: CASIGWAERRMRPYNEQFF. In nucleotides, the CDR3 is TGTGCCAGCATAGGATGGGCGGAGCGTAGAATGAGACCCTACAATGAGCAGTTCTTC.

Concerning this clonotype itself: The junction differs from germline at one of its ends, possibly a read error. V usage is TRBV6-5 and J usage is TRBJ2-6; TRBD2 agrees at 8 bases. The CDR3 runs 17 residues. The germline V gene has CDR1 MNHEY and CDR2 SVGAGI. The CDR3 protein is CASSRIAGRSGANVPTF. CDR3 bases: TGTGCCAGCAGTCGAATAGCGGGACGCTCTGGGGCCAACGTCCCGACTTTC.

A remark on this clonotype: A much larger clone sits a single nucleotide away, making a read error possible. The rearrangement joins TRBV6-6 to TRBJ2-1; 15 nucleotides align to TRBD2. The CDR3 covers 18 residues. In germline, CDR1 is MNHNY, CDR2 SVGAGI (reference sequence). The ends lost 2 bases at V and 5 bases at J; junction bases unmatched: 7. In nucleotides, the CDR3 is TGTGCCAGCAGTTACGCCTTCGGACTAGCGGGGGGGAACAATGAGCAGTTCTTC. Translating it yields CASSYAFGLAGGNNEQFF.

The DNA for the CDR3 is TGTGCCAGCAGTTTAGACCCCGAGCAGTACTTC. It translates to CASSLDPEQYF. The J gene is TRBJ2-7, the V gene TRBV25-1; D is ambiguous. The CDR3 is made up of 11 amino acids. The germline V gene has CDR1 MGHDK and CDR2 SYGVNS. V was cut by 5 bases and J by 6 bases, with 8 bases left in between.

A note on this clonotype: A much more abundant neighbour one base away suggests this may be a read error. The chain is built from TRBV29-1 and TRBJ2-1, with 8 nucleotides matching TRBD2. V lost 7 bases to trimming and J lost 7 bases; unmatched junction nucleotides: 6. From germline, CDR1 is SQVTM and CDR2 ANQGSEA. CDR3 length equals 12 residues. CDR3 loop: CSAGLVGNEQFF. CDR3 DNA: TGCAGCGCGGGACTAGTGGGAAATGAGCAGTTCTTC.

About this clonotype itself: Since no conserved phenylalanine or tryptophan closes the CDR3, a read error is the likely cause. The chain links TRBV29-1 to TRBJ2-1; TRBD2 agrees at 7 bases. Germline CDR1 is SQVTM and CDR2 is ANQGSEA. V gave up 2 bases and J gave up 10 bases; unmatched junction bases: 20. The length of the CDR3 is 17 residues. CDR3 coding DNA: TGCAGCGTTGAAAGGTTGATCGGCGGGAGAGATGGTGGCGAGCAGTTCATC. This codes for CSVERLIGGRDGGEQFI.

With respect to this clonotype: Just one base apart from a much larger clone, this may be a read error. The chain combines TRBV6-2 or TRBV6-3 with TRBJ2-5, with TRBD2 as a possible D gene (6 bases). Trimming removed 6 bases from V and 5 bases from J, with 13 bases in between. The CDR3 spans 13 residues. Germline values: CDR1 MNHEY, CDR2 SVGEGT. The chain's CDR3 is CASRKGGLETQYF. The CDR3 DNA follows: TGTGCCAGCAGGAAGGGAGGTCTGGAGACCCAGTACTTC.

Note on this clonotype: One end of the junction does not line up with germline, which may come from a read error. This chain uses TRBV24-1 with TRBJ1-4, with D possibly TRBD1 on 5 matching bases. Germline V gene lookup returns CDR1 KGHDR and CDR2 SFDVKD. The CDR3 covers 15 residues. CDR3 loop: CAISDPQGPNEKLFF. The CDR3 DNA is TGTGCCATCAGTGACCCTCAGGGACCTAATGAAAAACTGTTTTTT.

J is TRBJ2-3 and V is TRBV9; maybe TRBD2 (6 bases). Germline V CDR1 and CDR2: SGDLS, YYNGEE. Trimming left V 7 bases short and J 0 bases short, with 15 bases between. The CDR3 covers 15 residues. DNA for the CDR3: TGTGCCAGCGGCCCACGGGACTCTAGCACAGATACGCAGTATTTT. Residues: CASGPRDSSTDTQYF.

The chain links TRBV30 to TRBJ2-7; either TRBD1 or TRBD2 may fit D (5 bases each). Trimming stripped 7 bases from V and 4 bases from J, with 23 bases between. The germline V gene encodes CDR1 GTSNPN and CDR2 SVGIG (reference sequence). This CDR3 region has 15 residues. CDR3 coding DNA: TGTGCCTTGAGCGCCCTCCGGGACCCCAAATACGAGCAGTACTTC. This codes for CALSALRDPKYEQYF. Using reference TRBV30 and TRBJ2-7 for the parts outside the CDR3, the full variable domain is SQTIHQWPATLVQPVGSPLSLECTVEGTSNPNLYWYRQAAGRGLQLLFYSVGIGQISSEVPQNLSASRPQDRQFILSSKKLLLSDSGFYLCALSALRDPKYEQYFGPGTRLTVT.

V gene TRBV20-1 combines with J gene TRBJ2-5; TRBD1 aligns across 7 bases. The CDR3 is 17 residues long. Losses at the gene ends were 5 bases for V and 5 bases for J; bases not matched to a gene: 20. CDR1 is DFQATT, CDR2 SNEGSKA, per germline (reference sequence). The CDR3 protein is CSALQGRRDRKRETQYF. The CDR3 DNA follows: TGCAGTGCTCTACAAGGGCGTCGGGACAGAAAAAGGGAGACCCAGTACTTC.

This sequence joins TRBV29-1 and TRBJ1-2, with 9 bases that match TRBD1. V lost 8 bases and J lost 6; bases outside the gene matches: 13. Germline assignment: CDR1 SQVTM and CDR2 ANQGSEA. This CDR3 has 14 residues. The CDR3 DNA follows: TGCAGCACCATTATACGGACAGGGGAGAATGGCTACACCTTC. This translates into CSTIIRTGENGYTF.

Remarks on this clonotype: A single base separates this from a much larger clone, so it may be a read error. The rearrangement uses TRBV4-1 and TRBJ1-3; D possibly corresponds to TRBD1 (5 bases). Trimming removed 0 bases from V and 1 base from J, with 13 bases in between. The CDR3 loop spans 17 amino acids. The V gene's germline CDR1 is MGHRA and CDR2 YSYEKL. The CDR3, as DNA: TGCGCCAGCAGCCAAGATTCGGCCTGGACATCTGGAAACACCATATATTTT. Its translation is CASSQDSAWTSGNTIYF.

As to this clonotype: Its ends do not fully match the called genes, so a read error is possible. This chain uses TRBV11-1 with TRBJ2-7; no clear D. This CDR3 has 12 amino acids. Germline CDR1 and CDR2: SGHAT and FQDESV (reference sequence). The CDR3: CASSLGSNEQHF. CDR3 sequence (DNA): TGTGCCAGCAGCTTAGGCAGCAACGAGCAGCACTTC.

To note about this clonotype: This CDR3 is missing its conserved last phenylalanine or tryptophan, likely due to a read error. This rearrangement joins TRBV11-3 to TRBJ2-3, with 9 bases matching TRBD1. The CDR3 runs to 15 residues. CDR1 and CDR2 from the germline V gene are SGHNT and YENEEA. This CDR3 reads CASCPGQGGTDMQYY. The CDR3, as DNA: TGTGCCAGCTGCCCGGGACAGGGAGGCACAGATATGCAGTATTAT.

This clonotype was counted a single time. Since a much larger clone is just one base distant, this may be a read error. CDR3 nucleotides: TGCGCCAGCAGCTTGGTTCCGGACGGGAACCAGCCCCAGCATTTT. Translating it yields CASSLVPDGNQPQHF. The chain employs TRBV5-1 and TRBJ1-5; no clear D gene. Germline values: CDR1 SGHRS, CDR2 YFSETQ. V was trimmed by 0 bases and J by 7 bases, leaving 14 bases between them. CDR3 length: 15 residues.

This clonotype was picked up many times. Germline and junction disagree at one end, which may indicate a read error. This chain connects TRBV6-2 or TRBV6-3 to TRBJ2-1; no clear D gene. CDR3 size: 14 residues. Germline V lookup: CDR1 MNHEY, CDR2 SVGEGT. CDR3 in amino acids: CASSYSTNPYDQVF. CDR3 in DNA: TGTGCCAGCAGTTACTCTACGAATCCATACGACCAAGTCTTC.

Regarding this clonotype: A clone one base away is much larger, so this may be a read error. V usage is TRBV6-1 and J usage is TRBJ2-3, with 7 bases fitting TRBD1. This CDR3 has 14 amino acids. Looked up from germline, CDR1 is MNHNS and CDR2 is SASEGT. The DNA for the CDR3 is TGTGCCAGCAGTGAACGGGACAGCACAGAAACGCAGTATTTT. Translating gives CASSERDSTETQYF.

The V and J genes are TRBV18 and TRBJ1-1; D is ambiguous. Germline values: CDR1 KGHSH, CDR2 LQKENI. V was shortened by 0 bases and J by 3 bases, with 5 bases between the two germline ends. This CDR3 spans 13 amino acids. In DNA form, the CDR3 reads TGTGCCAGCTCACCACCGCAGTACACTGAAGCTTTCTTT. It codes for CASSPPQYTEAFF.

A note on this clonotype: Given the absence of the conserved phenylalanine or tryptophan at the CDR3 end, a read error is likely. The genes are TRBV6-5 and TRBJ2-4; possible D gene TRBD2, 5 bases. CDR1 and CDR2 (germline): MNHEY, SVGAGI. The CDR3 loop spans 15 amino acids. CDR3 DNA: TGTGCGAGCAGGCCCCGCGCGGACGAGGGAAACATTCAGTACTTA. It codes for CASRPRADEGNIQYL.

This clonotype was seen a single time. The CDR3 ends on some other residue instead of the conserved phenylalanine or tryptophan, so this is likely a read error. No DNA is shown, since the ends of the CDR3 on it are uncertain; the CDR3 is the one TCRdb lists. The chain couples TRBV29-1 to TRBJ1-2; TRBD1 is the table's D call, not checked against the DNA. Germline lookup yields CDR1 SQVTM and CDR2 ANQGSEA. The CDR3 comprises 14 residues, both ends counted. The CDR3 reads CSVEAEEGVDGYTL.

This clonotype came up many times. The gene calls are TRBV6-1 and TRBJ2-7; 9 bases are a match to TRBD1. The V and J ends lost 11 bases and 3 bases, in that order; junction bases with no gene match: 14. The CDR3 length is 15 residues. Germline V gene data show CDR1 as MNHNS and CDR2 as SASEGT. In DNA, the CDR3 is TGTGCCGTCTCCCTGTCCCGGACAGGGGACTACGAGCAGTACTTC. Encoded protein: CAVSLSRTGDYEQYF.

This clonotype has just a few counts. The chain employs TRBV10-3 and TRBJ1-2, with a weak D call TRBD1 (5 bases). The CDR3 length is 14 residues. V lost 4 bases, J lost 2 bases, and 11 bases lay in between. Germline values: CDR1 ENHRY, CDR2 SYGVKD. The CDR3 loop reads CAISAGTENYGYTF. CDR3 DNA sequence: TGTGCCATCAGTGCGGGGACGGAAAACTATGGCTACACCTTC.

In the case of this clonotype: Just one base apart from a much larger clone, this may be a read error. Here the CDR3 DNA reads TGCAGCGCCCCTATTAGCACAGATACGCAGTATTTT. As protein: CSAPISTDTQYF. This chain joins TRBV29-1 and TRBJ2-3; D not certain. The V gene's germline CDR1 is SQVTM and CDR2 ANQGSEA. This CDR3 is built from 12 residues. Deletions cut 7 bases from V and 0 bases from J, with 8 bases between.

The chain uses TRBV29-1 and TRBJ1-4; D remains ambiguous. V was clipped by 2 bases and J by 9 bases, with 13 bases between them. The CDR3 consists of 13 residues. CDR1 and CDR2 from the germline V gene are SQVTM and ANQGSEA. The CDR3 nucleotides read TGCAGCGTTGAATCGTGTGAAAATCAAAAACTGTTTTTT. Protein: CSVESCENQKLFF.

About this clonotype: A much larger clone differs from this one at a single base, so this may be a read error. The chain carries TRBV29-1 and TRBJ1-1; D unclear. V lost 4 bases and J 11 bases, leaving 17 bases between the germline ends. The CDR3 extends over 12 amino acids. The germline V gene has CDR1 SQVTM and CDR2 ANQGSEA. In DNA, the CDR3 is TGCAGCGTTGCCGACGGAGAGGGTGGGGCTTTCTTT. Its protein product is CSVADGEGGAFF.

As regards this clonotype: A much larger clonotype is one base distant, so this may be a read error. The CDR3 sequence: CSVERTGGTETQYF. The CDR3 nucleotides read TGCAGCGTTGAACGAACAGGGGGAACGGAGACCCAGTACTTC. The chain links TRBV29-1 to TRBJ2-5; 8 bases line up with TRBD1. This CDR3 comprises 14 residues. Germline trimming cut 2 bases from V and 5 bases from J; bases unmatched to any gene: 7. CDR1 SQVTM and CDR2 ANQGSEA come from the germline V gene.